The clone carrying this T cell receptor (beta chain) came up a few times. Its antigen is currently unknown. These data originate in a study of post-analysis software for immune sequencing data. Regarding the study as a whole: Patients showed TRBV5-6, TRBV5-1 and TRBV20-1 among four to six TRBV segments more frequent than in controls.

Germline CDR1 and CDR2: LGHDT and YNNKEL (reference sequence). J lost 5 bases, V lost 7 bases, and 11 bases had no gene match. The CDR3 extends over 17 amino acids. Libraries were made from TCR beta cDNA, and they carried unique molecular identifiers. With about 0.95 to 11 million T cells as the source, 500,000 to 650,000 cDNA molecules resulted. TCRdb reanalysed the PCR reads using MiXCR and keeps one entry per CDR3 protein. The sample lists fewer than 850,000 distinct CDR3 sequences, about 27% occurring once. This TCR derives from a girl aged 5-17 years with multiple sclerosis. The J gene is TRBJ2-1, the V gene TRBV3-1, with TRBD2 matching over 13 bases. The sample consisted of blood. DNA of the CDR3: TGTGCCAGCACCCCTCCCGGAGGACTAGCGGGGGACAATGAGCAGTTCTTC. It codes for CASTPPGGLAGDNEQFF.